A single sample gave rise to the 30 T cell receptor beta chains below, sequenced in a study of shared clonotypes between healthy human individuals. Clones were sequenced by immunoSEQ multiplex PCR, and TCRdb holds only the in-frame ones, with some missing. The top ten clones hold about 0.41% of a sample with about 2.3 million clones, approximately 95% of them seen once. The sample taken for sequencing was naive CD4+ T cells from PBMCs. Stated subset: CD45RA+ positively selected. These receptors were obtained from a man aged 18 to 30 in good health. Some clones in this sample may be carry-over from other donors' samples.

CDR3 in DNA: TGTGCCAGCATGGCAGCCAGCTCCTACGAGCAGTACTTC. Protein: CASMAASSYEQYF. The gene calls are TRBV28 and TRBJ2-7; D unclear. Trimming took 7 bases from V and 0 from J, leaving 10 bases between them. CDR1 is MDHEN, CDR2 SYDVKM, per germline. The CDR3 consists of 13 residues.

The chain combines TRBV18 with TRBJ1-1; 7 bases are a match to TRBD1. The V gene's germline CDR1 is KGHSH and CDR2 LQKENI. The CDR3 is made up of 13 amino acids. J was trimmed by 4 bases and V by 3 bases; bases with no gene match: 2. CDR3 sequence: CASSPRTGTEAFF. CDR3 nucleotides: TGTGCCAGCTCACCTCGGACAGGCACTGAAGCTTTCTTT.

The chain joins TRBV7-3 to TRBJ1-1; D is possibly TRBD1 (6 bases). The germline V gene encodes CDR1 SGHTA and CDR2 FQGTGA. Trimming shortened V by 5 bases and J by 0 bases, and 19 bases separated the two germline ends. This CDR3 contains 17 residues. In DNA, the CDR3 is TGTGCCAGCAGCGCCCTCGGGGGGGGCTTCATGAACACTGAAGCTTTCTTT. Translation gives CASSALGGGFMNTEAFF.

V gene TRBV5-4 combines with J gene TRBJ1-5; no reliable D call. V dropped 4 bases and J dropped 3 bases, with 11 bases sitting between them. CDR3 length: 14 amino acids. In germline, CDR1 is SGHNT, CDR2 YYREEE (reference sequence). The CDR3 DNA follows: TGTGCCAGCAGCCCGGACGGAAACAATCAGCCCCAGCATTTT. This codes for CASSPDGNNQPQHF. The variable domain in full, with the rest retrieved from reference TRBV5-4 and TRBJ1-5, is ETGVTQSPTHLIKTRGQQVTLRCSSQSGHNTVSWYQQALGQGPQFIFQYYREEENGRGNFPPRFSGLQFPNYSSELNVNALELDDSALYLCASSPDGNNQPQHFGDGTRLSIL.

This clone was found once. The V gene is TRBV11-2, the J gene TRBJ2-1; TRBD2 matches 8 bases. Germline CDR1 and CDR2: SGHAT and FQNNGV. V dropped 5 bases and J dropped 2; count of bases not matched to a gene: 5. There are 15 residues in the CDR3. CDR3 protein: CASSRTGGTYNEQFF. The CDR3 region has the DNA TGTGCCAGCAGCCGGACGGGGGGGACCTACAATGAGCAGTTCTTC.

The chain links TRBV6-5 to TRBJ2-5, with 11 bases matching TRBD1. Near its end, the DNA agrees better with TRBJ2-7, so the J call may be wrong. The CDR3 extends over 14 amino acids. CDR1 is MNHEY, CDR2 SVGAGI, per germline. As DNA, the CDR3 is TGTGCCTGTCGCCGGGACAGGGGGAACTACGAGCAGTACTTC. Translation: CACRRDRGNYEQYF.

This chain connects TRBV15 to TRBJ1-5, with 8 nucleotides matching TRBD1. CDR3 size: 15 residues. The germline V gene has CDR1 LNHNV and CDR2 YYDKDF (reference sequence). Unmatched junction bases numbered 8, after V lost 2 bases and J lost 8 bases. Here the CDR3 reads CATSRQGAKDEPQHF. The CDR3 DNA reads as TGTGCCACCAGCAGACAGGGGGCGAAAGATGAGCCCCAGCATTTT.

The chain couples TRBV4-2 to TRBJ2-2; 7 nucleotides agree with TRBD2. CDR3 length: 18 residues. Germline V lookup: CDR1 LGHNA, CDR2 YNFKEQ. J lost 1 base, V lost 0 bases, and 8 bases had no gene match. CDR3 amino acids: CASSQDPSGVWNTGELFF. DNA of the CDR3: TGTGCCAGCAGCCAAGATCCTAGCGGTGTTTGGAACACCGGGGAGCTGTTTTTT.

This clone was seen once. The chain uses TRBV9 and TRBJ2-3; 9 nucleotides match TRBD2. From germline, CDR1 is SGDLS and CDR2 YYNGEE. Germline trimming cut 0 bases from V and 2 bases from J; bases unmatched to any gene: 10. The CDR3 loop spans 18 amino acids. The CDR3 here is CASSVVTSGNLFTDTQYF. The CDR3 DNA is TGTGCCAGCAGCGTAGTGACTAGCGGAAACTTATTCACAGATACGCAGTATTTT.

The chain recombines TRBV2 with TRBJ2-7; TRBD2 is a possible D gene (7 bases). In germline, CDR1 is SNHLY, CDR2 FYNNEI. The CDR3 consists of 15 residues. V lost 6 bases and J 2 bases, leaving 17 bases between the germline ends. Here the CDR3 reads CASSLKSGGPYEQYF. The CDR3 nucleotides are TGTGCCAGCAGCCTGAAATCGGGGGGCCCCTACGAGCAGTACTTC.

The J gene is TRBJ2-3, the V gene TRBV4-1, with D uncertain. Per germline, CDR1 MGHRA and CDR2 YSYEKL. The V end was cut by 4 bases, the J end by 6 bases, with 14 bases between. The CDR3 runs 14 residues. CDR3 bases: TGCGCCAGCAGCCCATACTCTTCTGAGGATACGCAGTATTTT. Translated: CASSPYSSEDTQYF.

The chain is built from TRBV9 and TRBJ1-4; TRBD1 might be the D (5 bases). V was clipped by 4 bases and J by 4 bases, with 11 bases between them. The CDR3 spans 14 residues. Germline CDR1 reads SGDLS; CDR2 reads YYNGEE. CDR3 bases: TGTGCCAGCAGCCCCCAGGGCCATAATGAAAAACTGTTTTTT. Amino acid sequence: CASSPQGHNEKLFF.

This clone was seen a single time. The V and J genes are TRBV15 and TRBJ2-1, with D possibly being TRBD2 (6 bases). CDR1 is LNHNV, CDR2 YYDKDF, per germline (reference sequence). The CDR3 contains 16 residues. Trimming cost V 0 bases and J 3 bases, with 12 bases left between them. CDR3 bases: TGTGCCACCAGCAGAGATCCGGGAGTACTCTACAATGAGCAGTTCTTC. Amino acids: CATSRDPGVLYNEQFF.

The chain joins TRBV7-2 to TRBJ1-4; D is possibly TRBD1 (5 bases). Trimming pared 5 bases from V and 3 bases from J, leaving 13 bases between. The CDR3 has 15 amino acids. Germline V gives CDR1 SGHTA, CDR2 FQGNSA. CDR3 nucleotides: TGTGCCAGCAGCCCCGCCGGGACCTCTAATGAAAAACTGTTTTTT. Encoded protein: CASSPAGTSNEKLFF.

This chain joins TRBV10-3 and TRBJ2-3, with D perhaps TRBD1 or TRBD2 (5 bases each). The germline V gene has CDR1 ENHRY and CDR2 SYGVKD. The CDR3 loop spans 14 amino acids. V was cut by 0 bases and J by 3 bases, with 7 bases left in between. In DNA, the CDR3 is TGTGCCATCAGTGAGTCGGGGGAGACAGATACGCAGTATTTT. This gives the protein CAISESGETDTQYF.

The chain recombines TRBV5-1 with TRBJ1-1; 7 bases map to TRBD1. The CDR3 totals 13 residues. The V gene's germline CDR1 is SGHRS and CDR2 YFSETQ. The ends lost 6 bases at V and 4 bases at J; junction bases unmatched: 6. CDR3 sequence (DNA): TGCGCCAGCAAAACACAGGGGCGCACTGAAGCTTTCTTT. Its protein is CASKTQGRTEAFF.

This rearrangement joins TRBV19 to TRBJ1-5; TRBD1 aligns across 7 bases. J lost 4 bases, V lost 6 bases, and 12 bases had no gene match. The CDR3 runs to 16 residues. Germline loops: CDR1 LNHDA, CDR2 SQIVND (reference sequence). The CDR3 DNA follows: TGTGCCAGTAGCTCGATCGAGGGGGCAGGTAATCAGCCCCAGCATTTT. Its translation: CASSSIEGAGNQPQHF.

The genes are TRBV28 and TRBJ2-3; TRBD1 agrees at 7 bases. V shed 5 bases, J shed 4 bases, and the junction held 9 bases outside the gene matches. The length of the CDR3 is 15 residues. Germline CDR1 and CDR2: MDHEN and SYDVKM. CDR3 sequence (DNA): TGTGCCAGCAGTCACCTATCGGACAGGCCAGATACGCAGTATTTT. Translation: CASSHLSDRPDTQYF. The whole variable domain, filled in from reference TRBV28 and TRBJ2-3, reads DVKVTQSSRYLVKRTGEKVFLECVQDMDHENMFWYRQDPGLGLRLIYFSYDVKMKEKGDIPEGYSVSREKKERFSLILESASTNQTSMYLCASSHLSDRPDTQYFGPGTRLTVL.

The CDR3 is CASSLHQGGPTEAFF. The DNA of the CDR3 is TGTGCCAGCTCACTACACCAGGGTGGGCCCACTGAAGCTTTCTTT. The chain combines TRBV18 with TRBJ1-1; perhaps TRBD1 as D (5 bases). Trimming shortened V by 4 bases and J by 4 bases, and 16 bases separated the two germline ends. This CDR3 is 15 amino acids long. Per germline, CDR1 KGHSH and CDR2 LQKENI.

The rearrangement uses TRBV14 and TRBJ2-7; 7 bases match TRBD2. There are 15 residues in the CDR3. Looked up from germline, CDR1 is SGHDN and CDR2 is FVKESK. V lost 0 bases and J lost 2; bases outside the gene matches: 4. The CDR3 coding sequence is TGTGCCAGCAGCCAAGAACTAGCGAAAGCCTACGAGCAGTACTTC. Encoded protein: CASSQELAKAYEQYF.

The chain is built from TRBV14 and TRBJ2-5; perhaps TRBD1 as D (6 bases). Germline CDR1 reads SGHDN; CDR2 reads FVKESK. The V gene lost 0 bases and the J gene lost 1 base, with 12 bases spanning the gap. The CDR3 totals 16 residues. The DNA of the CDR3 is TGTGCCAGCAGCCAAGACTGGGGGCGAATCCAAGAGACCCAGTACTTC. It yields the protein CASSQDWGRIQETQYF.

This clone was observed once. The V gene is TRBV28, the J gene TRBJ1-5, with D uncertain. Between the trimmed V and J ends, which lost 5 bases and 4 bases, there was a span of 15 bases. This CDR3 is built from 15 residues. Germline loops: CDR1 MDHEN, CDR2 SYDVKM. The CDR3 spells CASSLSAGINQPQHF. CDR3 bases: TGTGCCAGCAGTCTCTCGGCGGGGATAAATCAGCCCCAGCATTTT.

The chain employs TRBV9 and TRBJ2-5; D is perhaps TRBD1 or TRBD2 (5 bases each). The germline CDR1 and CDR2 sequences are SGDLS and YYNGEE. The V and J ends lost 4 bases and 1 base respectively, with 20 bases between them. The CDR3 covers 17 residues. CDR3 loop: CASSPEGIYGIQETQYF. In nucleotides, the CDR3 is TGTGCCAGCAGCCCCGAGGGGATTTACGGGATCCAAGAGACCCAGTACTTC.

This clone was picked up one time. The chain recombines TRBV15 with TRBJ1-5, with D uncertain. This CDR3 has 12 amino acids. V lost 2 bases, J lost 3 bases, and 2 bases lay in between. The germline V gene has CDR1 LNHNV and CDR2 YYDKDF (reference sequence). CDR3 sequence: CATSRHNQPQHF. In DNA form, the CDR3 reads TGTGCCACCAGCAGACACAATCAGCCCCAGCATTTT.

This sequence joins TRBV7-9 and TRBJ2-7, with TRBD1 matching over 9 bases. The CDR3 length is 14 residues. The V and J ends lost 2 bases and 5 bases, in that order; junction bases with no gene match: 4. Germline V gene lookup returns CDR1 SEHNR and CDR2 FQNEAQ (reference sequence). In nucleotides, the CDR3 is TGTGCCAGCAGCTTATACAGGGGGCTCGACGAGCAGTACTTC. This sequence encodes CASSLYRGLDEQYF. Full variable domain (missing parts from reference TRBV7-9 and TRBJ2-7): DTGVSQNPRHKITKRGQNVTFRCDPISEHNRLYWYRQTLGQGPEFLTYFQNEAQLEKSRLLSDRFSAERPKGSFSTLEIQRTEQGDSAMYLCASSLYRGLDEQYFGPGTRLTVT.

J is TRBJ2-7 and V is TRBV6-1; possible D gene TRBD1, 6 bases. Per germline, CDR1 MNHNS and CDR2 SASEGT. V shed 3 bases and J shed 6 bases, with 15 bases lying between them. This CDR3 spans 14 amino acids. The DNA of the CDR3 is TGTGCCAGCAGTGACACCGACAGGTCTGCCGAGCAGTACTTC. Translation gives CASSDTDRSAEQYF.

CDR3 sequence: CASRVGQSNYTF. For the CDR3, the DNA is TGTGCCAGCAGGGTCGGACAAAGTAACTACACCTTC. The chain joins TRBV6-6 to TRBJ1-2, with D tentatively TRBD1 (5 bases). This CDR3 spans 12 amino acids. Looked up from germline, CDR1 is MNHNY and CDR2 is SVGAGI (reference sequence). V lost 6 bases, J lost 10 bases, and 15 bases lay in between.

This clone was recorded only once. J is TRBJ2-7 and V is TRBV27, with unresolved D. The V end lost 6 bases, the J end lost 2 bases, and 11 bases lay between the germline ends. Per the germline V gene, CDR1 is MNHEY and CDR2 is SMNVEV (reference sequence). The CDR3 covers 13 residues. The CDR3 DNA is TGTGCCAGCAGAGACGACGGACCCTACGAGCAGTACTTC. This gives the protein CASRDDGPYEQYF.

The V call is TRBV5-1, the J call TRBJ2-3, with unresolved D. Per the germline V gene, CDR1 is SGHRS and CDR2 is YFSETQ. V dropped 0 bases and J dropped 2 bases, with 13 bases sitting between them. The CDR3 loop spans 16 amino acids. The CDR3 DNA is TGCGCCAGCAGCTTGGTGGCGAGAACCCTCACAGATACGCAGTATTTT. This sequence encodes CASSLVARTLTDTQYF.

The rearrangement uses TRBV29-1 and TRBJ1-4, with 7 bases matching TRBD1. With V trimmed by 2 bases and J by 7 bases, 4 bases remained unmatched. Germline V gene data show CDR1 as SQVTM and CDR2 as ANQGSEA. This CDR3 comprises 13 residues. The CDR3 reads CSVERGQGEKLFF. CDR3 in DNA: TGCAGCGTTGAAAGGGGGCAGGGTGAAAAACTGTTTTTT.